One and the same sample provided the 11 T cell receptor beta chains below, sequenced in a study of OX40 agonist ivuxolimab in advanced cancers. Assay used: immunoSEQ multiplex PCR; TCRdb lists only in-frame clones, some missing. The sample carries tens of thousands of clones, 82% recorded once. The starting material was CD4+ or CD8+ T cells sorted from blood, obtained in a trial of the OX40 agonist ivuxolimab. The receptors stem from an adult with an advanced solid tumor such as melanoma, head and neck, liver or kidney cancer.

This clone was observed a handful of times. The chain carries TRBV4-1 and TRBJ2-2; possible D gene TRBD1, 5 bases. This CDR3 is 14 amino acids long. In germline, CDR1 is MGHRA, CDR2 YSYEKL. Deletions cut 0 bases from V and 9 bases from J, with 11 bases between. For the CDR3, the DNA is TGCGCCAGCAGCCAAGAGGGGCCAGGGAGGGAGCTGTTTTTT. This translates into CASSQEGPGRELFF.

The rearrangement links TRBV10-2 to TRBJ2-5; D possibly matches TRBD1 or TRBD2 (7 bases each). Germline V gene lookup returns CDR1 WSHSY and CDR2 SAAADI. Trimming removed 7 bases from V and 5 bases from J, with 23 bases in between. CDR3 length equals 16 residues. The CDR3 sequence is CASMGGIGTVKETQYF. CDR3 DNA sequence: TGCGCCAGCATGGGGGGGATCGGGACAGTTAAGGAGACCCAGTACTTC.

This clone was recorded a few times. The chain uses TRBV19 and TRBJ2-5; TRBD1 matches at 7 bases. This CDR3 has 15 residues. Germline V CDR1 and CDR2: LNHDA, SQIVND (reference sequence). After removal of 9 bases from V and 4 bases from J, the junction contained 14 bases not matched to a gene. The DNA for the CDR3 is TGTGCCAGCAGCCCGACAGGGTCCGGGCGAGAGACCCAGTACTTC. Translated, it gives CASSPTGSGRETQYF.

The rearrangement uses TRBV6-6 and TRBJ1-3, with D unclear. This CDR3 contains 16 residues. The germline V and J ends were trimmed by 2 bases and 4 bases, with 15 bases remaining between them. The germline CDR1 and CDR2 sequences are MNHNY and SVGAGI (reference sequence). The CDR3 spells CASSYDGQAGGNTIYF. DNA of the CDR3: TGTGCCAGCAGTTACGACGGGCAAGCCGGGGGAAACACCATATATTTT.

The chain uses TRBV12-5 and TRBJ1-5, with D unresolved. The CDR3 spans 16 residues. Trimming stripped 2 bases from V and 0 bases from J, with 11 bases between. The germline gives CDR1 LGHNT, CDR2 FRNRAP. CDR3 amino acids: CASGLLGGYSNQPQHF. CDR3 bases: TGTGCTAGTGGTTTGTTAGGAGGATATAGCAATCAGCCCCAGCATTTT.

CDR3 in amino acids: CASSGQPQETQYF. CDR3 nucleotides: TGTGCCAGCAGTGGACAGCCCCAAGAGACCCAGTACTTC. V is TRBV6-1 and J is TRBJ2-5; a weak D match, TRBD1 (5 bases). CDR1 is MNHNS and CDR2 is SASEGT in the germline V gene. The V end was cut by 4 bases, the J end by 1 base, with 7 bases between. The CDR3 loop spans 13 amino acids.

The chain uses TRBV19 and TRBJ2-5; 14 bases align to TRBD2. Germline V gene sequence: CDR1 LNHDA, CDR2 SQIVND (reference sequence). The V and J ends lost 6 bases and 5 bases, in that order; junction bases with no gene match: 8. CDR3 length: 16 amino acids. CDR3 protein: CASSPGTSGRFETQYF. In DNA, the CDR3 is TGTGCCAGTAGCCCTGGGACTAGCGGGAGATTTGAGACCCAGTACTTC.

The chain employs TRBV12-5 and TRBJ1-1; no definite D call. Per germline, CDR1 LGHNT and CDR2 FRNRAP. The CDR3 length is 13 residues. V lost 6 bases to trimming and J lost 1 base, with 9 bases between them. The CDR3 DNA follows: TGTGCTAGTGGCGTACAGAGGAACACTGAAGCTTTCTTT. Translation gives CASGVQRNTEAFF.

The chain joins TRBV19 to TRBJ2-3, with 8 positions matching TRBD2. The germline gives CDR1 LNHDA, CDR2 SQIVND (reference sequence). CDR3 size: 16 residues. V was pared by 7 bases and J by 5 bases, with 14 bases of the junction left unmatched. The CDR3 sequence is CASMDGTSLSKDTQYF. The CDR3 bases are TGTGCCAGTATGGATGGGACTAGTCTATCTAAAGATACGCAGTATTTT.

The chain has TRBV6-5 and TRBJ1-1; the D gene is possibly TRBD1 (6 bases). Germline V gene data show CDR1 as MNHEY and CDR2 as SVGAGI. The V end was cut by 5 bases, the J end by 4 bases, with 17 bases between. The CDR3 loop spans 15 amino acids. The CDR3 region is CASSKRNRERTEAFF. The CDR3 DNA reads as TGTGCCAGCAGTAAGAGGAACAGGGAACGCACTGAAGCTTTCTTT.

V is TRBV4-3 and J is TRBJ2-7, with 16 positions matching TRBD2. Germline V gene sequence: CDR1 LGHNA, CDR2 YSLEER. The junction had 13 bases not matched to a gene; V was cut back by 4 bases and J by 4 bases. CDR3 length: 19 amino acids. CDR3 region: CASSPQEGTSGGATYEQYF. DNA of the CDR3: TGCGCCAGCAGCCCGCAGGAGGGGACTAGCGGGGGGGCCACTTACGAGCAGTACTTC.